A selection of T cell receptor beta chains follows, all from one sample in a study of T cell responses to AZD1222 COVID-19 vaccine. TCRdb's table, derived via immunoSEQ multiplex PCR, lists solely in-frame clones and lacks some. Among some 150,000 clones listed, about 91% were seen once. This specimen was peripheral blood, taken on day 0 of AZD1222 vaccination. These receptor sequences come from an adult in good health. Each CDR3 is given without its conserved first and last residue.

>TRBV11-3|14
ASSLVCRGAGNTIY
>TRBV9|12
ASSVVALQETQY
>TRBV9|13
ASSKTGQGASPLH
>TRBV14|12
ASSQVRGSDTQY
>TRBV19|9
ASSIRGSQY
>TRBV24-1|11
ATNSGATGELF
>TRBV24-1|15
ATSAIQGTNSYNEQF
>TRBV7-7|15
ASSLGTGVGGQETQY
>TRBV12-3/TRBV12-4|10
ASTGGNQPQH
>TRBV4-2|13
ASSQVRGANYGYT
>TRBV6-2/TRBV6-3|14
ASSSTGTRVYNEQF
>TRBV4-2|18
ASSQDPLTVVTSNSYEQY
>TRBV5-5|13
ASSIRDRVYNEQF
>TRBV4-3|15
ASSQAGGLANTGELF
>TRBV9|14
ASSVGQVGRMNEQF
>TRBV19|12
ASSSSRAIGKLF
>TRBV6-5|14
ASSYGAGAAYNEQF
>TRBV12-5|13
ASGLRRGPSDTQY